Following are 2 T cell receptor beta chains from one sample sequenced in a study of human T cells and chemical hapten exposure. TCRdb independently ran MiXCR on the RACE reads; one entry per CDR3 protein. The sample yields over 70,000 distinct CDR3 sequences, around 15% seen once. As to time point: pre-sensitization, week 0. Treatment specified: therapeutic diphenylcyclopropenone sensitization with weekly scalp DPC. The sequencing here drew on whole blood, taken in connection with sensitization to the hapten diphenylcyclopropenone (DPC). These TCRs come from a woman in her forties or fifties with alopecia areata. Some clones in this sample may be carry-over from other donors' samples.

The rearrangement joins TRBV20-1 to TRBJ2-7; TRBD2 matches at 11 bases. The V gene end was trimmed by 5 bases and the J gene end by 3 bases; junction bases not matched to a gene: 6. CDR3 size: 14 residues. The V gene's germline CDR1 is DFQATT and CDR2 SNEGSKA (reference sequence). CDR3 sequence: CSALLAGVFYEQYF. The CDR3 DNA is TGCAGTGCTTTACTAGCGGGAGTGTTCTACGAGCAGTACTTC.

The chain couples TRBV2 to TRBJ1-2; no reliable D call. Germline V CDR1 and CDR2: SNHLY, FYNNEI. The CDR3 spans 12 residues. V dropped 7 bases and J dropped 1 base, with 7 bases sitting between them. CDR3 sequence (DNA): TGTGCCAGCAAGCGTGGTAACTATGGCTACACCTTC. This codes for CASKRGNYGYTF.